What follows are 17 T cell receptor delta chains derived from one specimen sequenced in a study of gamma-delta chains in newborns, infants, children. TCRdb called clones from the reads again using CATT. The top ten hold around 15% of the sample, which has thousands of delta-chain clones, less than 2.5% seen once. Sequencing was done on a sample of blood. Receptors originate from a child who was a newborn, infant or young child, either healthy, febrile or measles-vaccinated (not recorded which).

As to this clone: TCRdb attributes to this sequence the protein of a much larger clone, which differs from the DNA translation at residue 3; a read error is likely, and the protein displayed is translated from the DNA. The V call is TRDV1, the J call TRDJ1; 13 positions agree with TRDD3. Germline V gene data show CDR1 as TSWWSYY and CDR2 as QGS. This CDR3 is 19 amino acids long. Written as DNA, the CDR3 is TGTGCTTTTGGGGAACTACCCCGTACTGGGGGATACGCAGACGATAAACTCATCTTT. Its translation is CAFGELPRTGGYADDKLIF.

Comment on this clone: The TCRdb protein, from a much larger clone, departs from this DNA's translation at residue 11, likely by read error; the protein shown derives from the DNA. The chain carries TRDV2 and TRDJ3; 7 positions match TRDD3. This CDR3 is 17 amino acids long. CDR1 and CDR2 (germline): GEAIGNYY, EKD. The CDR3 reads CACDTWGSSWNTRQMFF. The CDR3 bases are TGTGCCTGTGACACCTGGGGGAGCTCCTGGAACACCCGACAGATGTTTTTC.

In this sample, this clone turned up a few times. The protein given by TCRdb reflects a much larger clone and differs at residue 8 from this DNA's translation, likely from a read error; the protein shown is the DNA's translation. The rearrangement links TRDV1 to TRDJ3, with 7 positions matching TRDD2. Germline V gives CDR1 TSWWSYY, CDR2 QGS. V lost 3 bases to trimming and J lost 2 bases; unmatched junction nucleotides: 16. This CDR3 contains 21 residues. Here the CDR3 DNA reads TGTGCTCTTGGGGAGTGGTCAGAAGGTTCCTACGCCCCCTGGGACACCCGACAGATGTTTTTC. It codes for CALGEWSEGSYAPWDTRQMFF.

This clone has just a few counts. The chain couples TRDV2 to TRDJ2; 10 bases are shared with TRDD3. The V gene end was trimmed by 4 bases and the J gene end by 0 bases; junction bases not matched to a gene: 10. CDR1 GEAIGNYY and CDR2 EKD come from the germline V gene. This CDR3 has 18 amino acids. CDR3 residues: CACDVLGDSRALTAQLFF. The CDR3 region has the DNA TGTGCCTGTGATGTTCTGGGGGATAGTCGAGCTTTGACAGCACAACTCTTCTTT.

This clone was seen only a few times. A far bigger clonotype differs at one base, so this is likely a read error. The same CDR3 also results from other DNA sequences found in this sample. The rearrangement links TRDV2 to TRDJ3, with 13 positions matching TRDD3. CDR3 size: 21 residues. Germline lookup yields CDR1 GEAIGNYY and CDR2 EKD. The trim removed 0 bases at V and 0 bases at J, leaving 7 bases unmatched. Written as DNA, the CDR3 is TGTGCCTGTGACACCTTACTGGGGGATACGCGGTTCTCCTGGGACACCCGACAGATGTTTTTC. It specifies CACDTLLGDTRFSWDTRQMFF.

V gene TRDV2 combines with J gene TRDJ3; 10 bases line up with TRDD3. The germline V gene encodes CDR1 GEAIGNYY and CDR2 EKD. The CDR3 is 19 amino acids. V lost 1 base, J lost 0 bases, and 5 bases stayed unmatched. CDR3 region: CACDTGGYWSSWDTRQMFF. In DNA, the CDR3 is TGTGCCTGTGACACTGGGGGATACTGGAGCTCCTGGGACACCCGACAGATGTTTTTC.

On this clone itself: TCRdb's protein for this DNA is that of a much larger clone and differs from the translation at residue 5, likely a read error; the protein shown is the DNA translation. The J gene is TRDJ3, the V gene TRDV2; 7 bases are shared with TRDD3. V lost 3 bases to trimming and J lost 0 bases; unmatched junction nucleotides: 1. CDR1 is GEAIGNYY, CDR2 EKD, per germline. This CDR3 spans 16 amino acids. The CDR3 is CACDRGISWDTRQMFF. The DNA of the CDR3 is TGTGCCTGTGACCGGGGGATCTCCTGGGACACCCGACAGATGTTTTTC.

This clone was detected a few times. The chain has TRDV2 and TRDJ3, with a tentative D call TRDD3 (6 bases). With 0 bases removed from V and 0 bases from J, the gap between germline ends came to 20 bases. Per the germline V gene, CDR1 is GEAIGNYY and CDR2 is EKD. This CDR3 contains 21 residues. The CDR3 nucleotides read TGTGCCTGTGACACCGGATCATGGGGGCGCACAAGCTCCTGGGACACCCGACAGATGTTTTTC. Translated, it gives CACDTGSWGRTSSWDTRQMFF.

Concerning this clone itself: The TCRdb protein, from a much larger clone, departs from this DNA's translation at residue 5, likely by read error; the protein shown derives from the DNA. CDR3 region: CACDSAGDRLYTDKLIF. Written as DNA, the CDR3 is TGTGCCTGTGACTCTGCGGGGGATCGGCTGTACACCGATAAACTCATCTTT. The chain employs TRDV2 and TRDJ1; 7 bases fit TRDD3. Germline V gene lookup returns CDR1 GEAIGNYY and CDR2 EKD. This CDR3 contains 17 residues. The trim removed 3 bases at V and 0 bases at J, leaving 12 bases unmatched.

Details on this clone: TCRdb's protein, taken from a much larger clone, differs from this DNA's translation at residue 6, likely owing to a read error; the protein displayed comes from the DNA. The gene calls are TRDV1 and TRDJ1; 11 positions agree with TRDD3. Germline V gene lookup returns CDR1 TSWWSYY and CDR2 QGS. The CDR3 spans 18 residues. J lost 2 bases, V lost 8 bases, and 16 bases had no gene match. The CDR3 here is CALFPFYWGISWTDKLIF. The CDR3 DNA sequence: TGTGCTCTTTTTCCTTTCTACTGGGGGATAAGTTGGACCGATAAACTCATCTTT.

In its sample, this clone was seen a few times. The likely explanation is a read error, given a far larger clone one base away. This sample also contains other DNA sequences that code for the same CDR3. This rearrangement joins TRDV2 to TRDJ3; 12 bases line up with TRDD3. There are 20 residues in the CDR3. In germline, CDR1 is GEAIGNYY, CDR2 EKD. CDR3 loop: CACDTLPTGGYSWDTRQMFF. In DNA, the CDR3 is TGTGCCTGTGACACCCTACCTACTGGGGGATACTCCTGGGATACCCGACAGATGTTTTTC.

This clone has more than one count but fewer than ten. It is likely a read error: a sequence one base away is far more abundant. Other DNA sequences within the sample encode an identical CDR3. The rearrangement links TRAV29/DV5 to TRDJ2; 10 bases line up with TRDD3. There are 14 residues in the CDR3. Germline-derived CDR1 and CDR2 are NSMFDY and ISSIKDK. In DNA, the CDR3 is TGTGCAGCAAAGTACTGGGGGATGACAGCGCAACTCTTCTTT. Its translation is CAAKYWGMTAQLFF.

This clone was seen a handful of times. The protein that TCRdb holds for this DNA derives from a much larger clone and differs from the translated DNA at residue 13, which likely indicates a read error; the protein shown here is translated from the DNA. The chain couples TRDV1 to TRDJ1; 7 nucleotides line up with TRDD3. The CDR3 covers 18 residues. The trim removed 4 bases at V and 3 bases at J, leaving 17 bases unmatched. Germline assignment: CDR1 TSWWSYY and CDR2 QGS. The CDR3 is CALGGSIGYALYADKLIF. In DNA, the CDR3 is TGTGCTCTTGGGGGTTCAATTGGATACGCCCTATACGCCGATAAACTCATCTTT.

About this clone itself: A far bigger clonotype differs at one base, so this is likely a read error. This sample also contains other DNA sequences that code for the same CDR3. The rearrangement joins TRDV2 to TRDJ3; 13 positions agree with TRDD3. The germline gives CDR1 GEAIGNYY, CDR2 EKD. The CDR3 runs 17 residues. The CDR3 spells CACHTGGYDWDTRQMFF. In nucleotides, the CDR3 is TGTGCCTGCCATACTGGGGGATACGACTGGGACACCCGGCAGATGTTTTTC.

Concerning this clone itself: A far larger clone lies a single base away; this is likely a read error. This chain uses TRDV1 with TRDJ1, with 10 bases identical to TRDD3. The germline CDR1 and CDR2 sequences are TSWWSYY and QGS. There are 21 residues in the CDR3. The ends lost 2 bases at V and 2 bases at J; junction bases unmatched: 20. The CDR3 nucleotides are TGTGCTCTTGGGGAAATCCCCGTGCTGGGGGATATAGCAGGTGGGACCGATAAACTCATCTTT. Its protein is CALGEIPVLGDIAGGTDKLIF.

This clone was counted only a few times. Since a far larger clone is one base different, this is likely a read error. At the DNA level, this CDR3 is encoded by other sequences in the same sample as well. The chain uses TRDV1 and TRDJ2; 12 bases fit TRDD3. Germline CDR1 TSWWSYY, CDR2 QGS. The V and J ends lost 6 bases and 8 bases, in that order; junction bases with no gene match: 19. This CDR3 comprises 19 residues. The chain's CDR3 is CALGDPKHGDWGIPAQLFF. The CDR3 bases are TGTGCTCTTGGAGACCCGAAGCACGGGGACTGGGGGATACCCGCACAACTCTTCTTT.

Regarding this clone: With only one base between it and a far larger clone, this is likely a read error. This specimen includes other DNA sequences encoding the same CDR3. V and J are TRDV2 and TRDJ3; 13 bases agree with TRDD3. This CDR3 has 22 amino acids. Germline V lookup: CDR1 GEAIGNYY, CDR2 EKD. CDR3 DNA: TGTGCCTGCGACACCCTTACTGGGGGATACGCATCCAGCTCCTGGGACACCCGACAGATGTTTTTC. The encoded protein is CACDTLTGGYASSSWDTRQMFF.